This TCR beta chain was sequenced for a study of cytomegalovirus exposure and HLA in healthy donors. The PCR employed 60 Vbeta primers together with 13 Jbeta primers. TCRdb's copy holds only in-frame clones and misses some; the assay was immunoSEQ multiplex PCR. The profile shows under 200,000 clones, about 76% of them singletons. The CDR3 is 15 amino acids. V was cut by 4 bases and J by 7 bases, with 15 bases left in between. Per germline, CDR1 SGHNT and CDR2 YYREEE (reference sequence). Sequencing was carried out using PBMCs. This rearrangement joins TRBV5-4 to TRBJ1-6; D is uncertain. This receptor was identified in a male donor in good health and CMV-seropositive. CDR3 sequence reads: CASSDQTGWNSPLHF. The CDR3 region has the DNA TGTGCCAGCAGCGACCAAACGGGGTGGAATTCACCCCTCCACTTT.